This T cell receptor beta chain is drawn from a study of shared clonotypes between healthy human individuals. V shed 5 bases, J shed 0 bases, and the junction held 13 bases outside the gene matches. CDR1 is SGDLS, CDR2 YYNGEE, per germline. The CDR3 is made up of 18 amino acids. Generated by immunoSEQ multiplex PCR, the TCRdb table keeps only in-frame clones and is missing some. The top ten hold around 0.13% of the sample, which has some 2,100,000 clones, around 95% seen once. The V and J genes are TRBV9 and TRBJ2-3; 9 positions match TRBD2. This TCR was sampled from a man between 18 and 35 years old in good health. Sequences were obtained from naive CD4+ T cells sorted from blood. Subset given: CD45RA+ positively selected. CDR3 protein: CASSLSGVAGASTDTQYF. The CDR3 DNA reads as TGTGCCAGCAGTCTCTCCGGGGTAGCGGGAGCCAGCACAGATACGCAGTATTTT. Using reference TRBV9 and TRBJ2-3 for the parts outside the CDR3, the full variable domain is DSGVTQTPKHLITATGQRVTLRCSPRSGDLSVYWYQQSLDQGLQFLIQYYNGEERAKGNILERFSAQQFPDLHSELNLSSLELGDSALYFCASSLSGVAGASTDTQYFGPGTRLTVL.